This TCR beta chain was identified in a study of blood T cells in healthy people across ages. The use of a sample-barcoded 5' primer and a J-beta primer mix characterized a second PCR of about 6 to 11 cycles. MiXCR was run by TCRdb on the 5' RACE reads, yielding one entry per CDR3 protein. The sample carries approximately 940,000 distinct CDR3 sequences, around 49% recorded once. Germline V gene data show CDR1 as MGHRA and CDR2 as YSYEKL. Trimming removed 5 bases from V and 0 bases from J, with 14 bases in between. CDR3 length: 15 residues. The receptor's source is a man aged 25-45 years in good health. The rearrangement links TRBV4-1 to TRBJ2-7; D tentatively fits TRBD1 or TRBD2 (5 bases each). Sample: blood. This chain's CDR3 is CASSGRDRSSYEQYF. For the CDR3, the DNA is TGCGCCAGCAGCGGACGGGACCGGAGCTCCTACGAGCAGTACTTC.